This record concerns one T cell receptor beta chain sequence. Its specificity is unknown. The data belong to a study of vaccination effects on CD4 cells after COVID-19. Looked up from germline, CDR1 is MGHDK and CDR2 is SYGVNS. The V end was cut by 5 bases, the J end by 0 bases, with 7 bases between. The CDR3 is made up of 14 amino acids. This table comes from immunoSEQ multiplex PCR, and its TCRdb copy is limited to in-frame clones, with some not included. The table has 20,000 to 25,000 clones, approximately 70% seen once. Points from the study as a whole: Convalescent patients were scarce in the study, and it lacked early post-infection timepoints.

Before sequencing took place, the ViraFEST assay used viral peptide pools to expand antigen-specific CD4+ T cells. After roughly 10 days in culture, the CD4+ T cells were isolated. Negative nucleocapsid antibody tests before and after vaccination confirmed no previous SARS-CoV-2 infection. Cultures of some 2.2 million PBMC per well contained 9 to 10 IU/ml IL-2 plus 10 ug/ml peptides. Fresh IL-2-containing medium replaced half the medium on days 3 and 7. The chain couples TRBV25-1 to TRBJ2-2; D remains ambiguous. This specimen was CD4+ T cells from PBMCs cultured with HCoV-NL63 spike peptides, taken before COVID-19 vaccination. The TCR sequence derives from a human donor who received a COVID-19 vaccine. The CDR3 region is CASSPRTNTGELFF. CDR3 nucleotide sequence: TGTGCCAGCAGTCCCCGCACGAACACCGGGGAGCTGTTTTTT.